This TCR beta chain comes out of a study of CD8 T cells in ankylosing spondylitis. Study-wide findings and caveats: A TCR beta motif of several highly homologous variants appeared characteristic of ankylosing spondylitis blood.

TCRdb fed the 5' RACE reads into MiXCR, producing one record per CDR3 protein. The profile shows about 250,000 distinct CDR3 sequences, roughly 25% of them singletons. The CDR3 totals 18 residues. CDR1 and CDR2 (germline): MGHRA, YSYEKL. The trim removed 1 base at V and 3 bases at J, leaving 12 bases unmatched. A few counts support this clonotype. Antigen unknown. Sequenced: blood, either unsorted or a sorted T cell fraction (not recorded which). The chain combines TRBV4-1 with TRBJ2-7, with 10 bases aligning to TRBD1. The receptor's source is a male donor with ankylosing spondylitis or in good health (not recorded which). This CDR3 is CASSQAWGGTGVYYEQYF. DNA of the CDR3: TGCGCCAGCAGCCAAGCCTGGGGCGGGACAGGGGTTTACTACGAGCAGTACTTC.